This T cell receptor beta chain appears in the sequencing data of a study of blood T cells in healthy people across ages. Across the study: Template switching picked up about one barcoded beta molecule for each two T cells.

Study results and caveats: It was held that diversity estimates obtained from one million T cells represented underestimates.

This clonotype was counted a single time. Its antigen is currently unknown. The donors, healthy Caucasians from Russia, were aged roughly 6 to 100. Isolation recovered at least 7 million PBMCs from every sample. The use of a sample-barcoded 5' primer and a J-beta primer mix characterized a second PCR of roughly 6 to 12 cycles. One entry per CDR3 protein, called by TCRdb with MiXCR from the 5' RACE reads. The sample has hundreds of thousands of distinct CDR3 sequences, more than 55% seen once. The sequence came from a middle-aged man in good health. What was sequenced was blood.

DNA of the CDR3: TGTGCCAGCAGCTCCCAGCGGGCCAGACAAGAGACCCAGTACTTC. Protein product: CASSSQRARQETQYF. The chain couples TRBV7-8 to TRBJ2-5; the D gene is possibly TRBD2 (6 bases). There are 15 residues in the CDR3. The V gene lost 4 bases and the J gene lost 2 bases, with 14 bases spanning the gap. Germline V gives CDR1 SGHVS, CDR2 FQNEAQ.